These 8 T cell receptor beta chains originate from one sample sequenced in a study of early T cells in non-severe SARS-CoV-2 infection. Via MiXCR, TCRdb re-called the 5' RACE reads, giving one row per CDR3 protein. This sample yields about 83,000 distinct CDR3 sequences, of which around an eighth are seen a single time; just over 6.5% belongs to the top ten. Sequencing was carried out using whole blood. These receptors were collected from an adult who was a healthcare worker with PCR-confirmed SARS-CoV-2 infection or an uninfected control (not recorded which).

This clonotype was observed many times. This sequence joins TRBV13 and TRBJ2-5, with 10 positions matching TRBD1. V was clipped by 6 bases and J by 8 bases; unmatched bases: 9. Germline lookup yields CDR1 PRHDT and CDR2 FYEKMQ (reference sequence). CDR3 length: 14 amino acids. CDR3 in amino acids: CASRSSGTGETQYF. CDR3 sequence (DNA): TGTGCCAGCAGATCCTCCGGGACAGGGGAAACCCAGTACTTC.

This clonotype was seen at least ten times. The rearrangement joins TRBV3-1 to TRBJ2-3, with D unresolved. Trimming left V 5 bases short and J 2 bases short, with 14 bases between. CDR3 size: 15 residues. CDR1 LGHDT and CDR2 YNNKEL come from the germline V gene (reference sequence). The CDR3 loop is CASSSPMKLTDTQYF. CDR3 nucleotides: TGTGCCAGCAGCTCACCAATGAAGCTCACAGATACGCAGTATTTT.

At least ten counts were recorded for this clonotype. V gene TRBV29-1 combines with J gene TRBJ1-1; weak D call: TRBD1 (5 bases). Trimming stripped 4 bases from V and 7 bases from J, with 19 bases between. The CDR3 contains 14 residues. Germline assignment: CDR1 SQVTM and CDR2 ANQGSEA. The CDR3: CSVAWGSEGDEAFF. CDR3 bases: TGCAGCGTTGCTTGGGGGTCCGAAGGAGATGAAGCTTTCTTT.

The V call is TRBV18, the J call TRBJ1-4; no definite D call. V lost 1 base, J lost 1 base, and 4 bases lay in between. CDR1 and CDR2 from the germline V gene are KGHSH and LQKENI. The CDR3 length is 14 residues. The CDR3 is CASSPQQTNEKLFF. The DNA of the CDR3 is TGTGCCAGCTCACCACAACAAACTAATGAAAAACTGTTTTTT.

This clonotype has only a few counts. DNA for the CDR3: TGCGCCAGCAGCTTGGCGGGACAGGGTGCGGATGAGCAGTTCTTC. Translation gives CASSLAGQGADEQFF. The chain has TRBV5-1 and TRBJ2-1; TRBD1 matches 9 bases. With V trimmed by 0 bases and J by 8 bases, 6 bases remained unmatched. The CDR3 contains 15 residues. CDR1 is SGHRS and CDR2 is YFSETQ in the germline V gene.

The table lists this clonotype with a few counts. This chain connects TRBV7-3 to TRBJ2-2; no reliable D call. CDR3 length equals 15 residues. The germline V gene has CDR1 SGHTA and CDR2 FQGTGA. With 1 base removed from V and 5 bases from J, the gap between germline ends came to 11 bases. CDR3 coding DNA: TGTGCCAGCAGCTTAAGTACCTTCCCTACCGGGGAGCTGTTTTTT. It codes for CASSLSTFPTGELFF.

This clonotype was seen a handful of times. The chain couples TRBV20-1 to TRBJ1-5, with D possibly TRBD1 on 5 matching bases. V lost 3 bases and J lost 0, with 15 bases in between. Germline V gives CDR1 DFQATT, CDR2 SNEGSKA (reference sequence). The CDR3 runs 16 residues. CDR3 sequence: CSARTPEGYSNQPQHF. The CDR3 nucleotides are TGCAGTGCTAGGACACCCGAGGGGTATAGCAATCAGCCCCAGCATTTT.

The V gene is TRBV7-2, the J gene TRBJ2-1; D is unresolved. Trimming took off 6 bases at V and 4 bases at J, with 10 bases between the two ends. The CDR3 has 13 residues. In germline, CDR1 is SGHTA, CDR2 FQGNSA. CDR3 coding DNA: TGTGCCAGCAGGCAGACGGCTTACAATGAGCAGTTCTTC. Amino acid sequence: CASRQTAYNEQFF.